This T cell receptor beta chain was recorded in a study of cytomegalovirus exposure and HLA in healthy donors. Per the germline V gene, CDR1 is SGHRS and CDR2 is YFSETQ. The V end was cut by 2 bases, the J end by 6 bases, with 12 bases between. The CDR3 spans 13 residues. Study-level points and caveats: There were 160 or so TCR beta chains listed as cytomegalovirus-associated. It was only CMV serostatus that was available as immune exposure information.

PCR was performed using 60 Vbeta and 13 Jbeta primers. Libraries were prepared by immunoSEQ multiplex PCR; TCRdb keeps only in-frame clonotypes and omits some of them. The sample has approximately 160,000 clones; around 79% are singletons. Note on this clone: What it binds is not known.

This sequence originates from a male donor in good health and CMV-seronegative. The specimen was PBMCs. J is TRBJ2-7 and V is TRBV5-1; D perhaps matches TRBD1 (6 bases). In DNA form, the CDR3 reads TGCGCCAGCAGCTTCTGGACAGATCGCGAGCAGTACTTC. Amino acids: CASSFWTDREQYF.